The source of this T cell receptor (beta chain) is a study of OX40 agonist ivuxolimab in advanced cancers. The table came from immunoSEQ multiplex PCR; TCRdb's copy has only in-frame clones and leaves some out. This sample has under 80,000 clones; roughly nine tenths occur once, and the top ten carry 2%. V was pared by 1 base and J by 5 bases, with 14 bases between. The CDR3 runs to 15 residues. From germline, CDR1 is MNHNS and CDR2 SASEGT. Sequencing used CD4+ or CD8+ T cells sorted from blood, obtained in a trial of the OX40 agonist ivuxolimab. The chain carries TRBV6-1 and TRBJ1-2; D is ambiguous. This clonotype was obtained from an adult with an advanced solid tumor such as melanoma, head and neck, liver or kidney cancer. The CDR3 region is CASSEGIAEGYGYTF. The CDR3 nucleotides are TGTGCCAGCAGTGAAGGTATAGCGGAGGGTTATGGCTACACCTTC.